The rows below give T cell receptor beta chains drawn from one sample of a study of cytomegalovirus exposure and HLA in healthy donors. Produced via immunoSEQ multiplex PCR; TCRdb's table is partial and in-frame only. The sample yields 150,000 to 200,000 clones, more than 60% seen once. Sequencing was performed on PBMCs. Every receptor here comes from a female donor in good health and CMV-seronegative. Each CDR3 is given with its conserved first and last residue. D genes are given only for firm matches. Clone sizes are given selectively: once, few, many, or a class where the clone is expanded.

cdr3_nt | cdr3_aa | clone_size | j_call | d_call | v_call
TGTGCCAGCGGCTTAGGGGCAGGGGGCTCTGAAGCTTTCTTT | CASGLGAGGSEAFF | NA | TRBJ1-1 | TRBD1 | TRBV7-9
TGTGCCAGCACGACGGGGGGGGGTCATGAGCAGTTCTTC | CASTTGGGHEQFF | NA | TRBJ2-1 | TRBD2 | TRBV7-3
TGTGCCAGCAGTTACTCGGGGGGCGAGCAGTACTTC | CASSYSGGEQYF | NA | TRBJ2-7 | NA | TRBV6-5
TGTGCCAGCAGTTATGGGGGGTTCACAGATACGCAGTATTTT | CASSYGGFTDTQYF | few | TRBJ2-3 | NA | TRBV6-5
TGTGCCAGTAGTATACGAGCGGGGGCCACACGTTCCCAAGAGACCCAGTACTTC | CASSIRAGATRSQETQYF | once | TRBJ2-5 | TRBD2 | TRBV19
TGTGCCAGTAGTCCGGCGGCTAGCAATCAGCCCCAGCATTTT | CASSPAASNQPQHF | NA | TRBJ1-5 | NA | TRBV19
TGCGCCAGCATTAGACAGGGCTCCTATAATTCACCCCTCCACTTT | CASIRQGSYNSPLHF | NA | TRBJ1-6 | TRBD1 | TRBV23-1
TGTGCCAGCACCCCGGCCGGGGGGGGCCGAGAGCAGTACTTC | CASTPAGGGREQYF | NA | TRBJ2-7 | TRBD2 | TRBV28
TGCGCCAGCAGTGGGGACTACCCCACAGATACGCAGTATTTT | CASSGDYPTDTQYF | NA | TRBJ2-3 | TRBD2 | TRBV4-3
TGCGCCAGCAGCCAACCCACCAGCACTGAAGCTTTCTTT | CASSQPTSTEAFF | NA | TRBJ1-1 | NA | TRBV4-3
TGTGCCAGCAGCCAAGATATCGGGTCTAGCTCCTACGAGCAGTACTTC | CASSQDIGSSSYEQYF | NA | TRBJ2-7 | NA | TRBV4-2